This TCR beta chain was recovered during a study of T cell responses to AZD1222 COVID-19 vaccine. General observations from the study: Just a handful of people given AZD1222 tested seropositive at baseline. Increased Spike-specific TCR breadth and depth were observed after two AZD1222 doses.

A remark on this clone: Antigen unknown.

Assay used: immunoSEQ multiplex PCR; TCRdb lists only in-frame clones, some missing. Of around 84,000 clones listed, roughly nine tenths are singletons. The sequencing used peripheral blood, collected on day 0 of AZD1222 vaccination. The receptor was derived from an adult in good health.

The CDR3 region has the DNA TGTGCCTGGACCGCCCGACGGACTGAAGCTTTCTTT. This gives the protein CAWTARRTEAFF. The chain employs TRBV30 and TRBJ1-1; no reliable D call. The CDR3 loop spans 12 amino acids. V lost 4 bases and J lost 5, with 11 bases in between. Germline values: CDR1 GTSNPN, CDR2 SVGIG (reference sequence).